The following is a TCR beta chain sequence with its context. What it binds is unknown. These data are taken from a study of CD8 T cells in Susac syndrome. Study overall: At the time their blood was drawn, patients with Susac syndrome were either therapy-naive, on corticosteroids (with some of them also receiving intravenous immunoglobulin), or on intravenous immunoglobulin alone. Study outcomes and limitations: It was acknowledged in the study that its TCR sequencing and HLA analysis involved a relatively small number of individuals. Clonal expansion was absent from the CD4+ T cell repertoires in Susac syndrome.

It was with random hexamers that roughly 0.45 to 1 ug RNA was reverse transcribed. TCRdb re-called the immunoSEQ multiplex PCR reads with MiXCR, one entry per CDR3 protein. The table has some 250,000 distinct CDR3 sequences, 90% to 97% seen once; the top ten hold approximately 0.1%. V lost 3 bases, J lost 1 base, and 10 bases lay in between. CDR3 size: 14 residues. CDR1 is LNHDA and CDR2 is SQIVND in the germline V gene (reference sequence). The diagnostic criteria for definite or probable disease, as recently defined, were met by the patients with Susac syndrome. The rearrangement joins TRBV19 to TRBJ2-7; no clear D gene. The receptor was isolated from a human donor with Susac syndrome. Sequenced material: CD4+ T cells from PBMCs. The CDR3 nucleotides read TGTGCCAGTAGTATCTATCGAGCTTCCTACGAGCAGTACTTC. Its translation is CASSIYRASYEQYF.